This T cell receptor beta chain is from a study of blood T cell repertoires in COVID-19. Study details: Some COVID-19 samples were acute and others convalescent; all came from the United States, Italy and Spain. Nucleic acid was either cDNA or gDNA, and it came from T cells, B-cell-depleted T cells, or PBMCs.

V lost 8 bases to trimming and J lost 6 bases; unmatched junction nucleotides: 7. Germline lookup yields CDR1 SQVTM and CDR2 ANQGSEA. This CDR3 has 13 residues. Original data processing: By means of reference gene primer amplification, nucleated cell counts were estimated. This table comes from immunoSEQ multiplex PCR, and its TCRdb copy is limited to in-frame clones, with some not included. V, J and clone size derive from that table, while D and trimming were established from the DNA sequence. The sample has roughly 150,000 clones; about 92% are singletons. This TCR was recovered from a man aged 55-75 years with active or convalescent COVID-19. V usage is TRBV29-1 and J usage is TRBJ1-2; 12 bases fit TRBD1. Sequencing was done on a sample of peripheral blood. The chain's CDR3 is CSSGTGGRDGYTF. In DNA form, the CDR3 reads TGCAGCTCTGGGACAGGGGGCAGGGATGGCTACACCTTC.